This T cell receptor beta chain appears in the sequencing data of a study of molecular identifiers for immune sequencing clone quantification. TCRdb ran MiXCR on the PCR reads and lists one entry per CDR3 protein. Here the sample spans under 600,000 distinct CDR3 sequences, over 20% being singletons. Study-level results: Clones carrying above 20 RNA copies accounted for over 99% of effector molecules, under 1% in naive cells.

This clonotype was seen a handful of times. Its antigen is as yet unknown. Germline V gene lookup returns CDR1 SGHRS and CDR2 YFSETQ. The V end was cut by 3 bases, the J end by 2 bases, with 14 bases between. The CDR3 is 15 amino acids. The naive CD8 libraries originated from between roughly 18,000 and 1,100,000 sorted cells and drew on 10%, 30% or 50% RNA. Sequenced sample: naive CD8+ T cells from blood, with Jurkat cell RNA spiked in. Subset given: FACS-sorted CD8+CD4-CCR7+CD45RA+ naive T cells. The chain employs TRBV5-1 and TRBJ2-5, with D perhaps assigned TRBD1 or TRBD2 (6 bases each). The receptor was derived from a human donor in good health. Some libraries in this study had Jurkat cell RNA spiked in. The CDR3, as DNA: TGCGCCAGCAGCTGGGGGGCGGGGACGCAAGAGACCCAGTACTTC. Protein sequence: CASSWGAGTQETQYF. The full variable domain, its missing parts supplied by reference TRBV5-1 and TRBJ2-5, is KAGVTQTPRYLIKTRGQQVTLSCSPISGHRSVSWYQQTPGQGLQFLFEYFSETQRNKGNFPGRFSGRQFSNSRSEMNVSTLELGDSALYLCASSWGAGTQETQYFGPGTRLLVL.